This entry describes one TCR beta chain. Its antigen is still unknown. These data originate in a study of T cell responses to AZD1222 COVID-19 vaccine. Study findings and constraints: There were repertoire samples only from the period after the peak T cell response.

The V segment lost 3 bases and the J segment 2 bases; nucleotides outside the gene matches: 2. Germline V CDR1 and CDR2: MNHEY, SMNVEV (reference sequence). This CDR3 contains 14 residues. Data came from immunoSEQ multiplex PCR; TCRdb stores just in-frame clones and leaves some out. The profile covers 100,000 to 150,000 clones, with about nine tenths appearing a single time and approximately 7.6% taken by the ten largest. The TCR was taken from an adult in good health. V usage is TRBV27 and J usage is TRBJ2-7; the match to TRBD2 covers 9 bases. This sample comprised peripheral blood, obtained on day 0 of AZD1222 vaccination. The CDR3 sequence: CASSLKRGAYEQYF. Here the CDR3 DNA reads TGTGCCAGCAGTTTGAAGCGGGGGGCCTACGAGCAGTACTTC.